Reported below is one TCR beta chain. The sample belongs to a study of PD-L1 blockade in urothelial cancer. Trimming shortened V by 10 bases and J by 0 bases, and 10 bases separated the two germline ends. CDR1 is SNHLY, CDR2 FYNNEI, per germline. The CDR3 has 12 residues. Sequenced by immunoSEQ multiplex PCR; TCRdb stores in-frame clones only, minus some. The repertoire has tens of thousands of clones, around 82% of them found once; the top ten carry around 15%. Time point indicated: pretreatment peripheral blood. The starting material was PBMCs, obtained around atezolizumab (anti-PD-L1) treatment. The clonotype comes from a man in his sixties with urothelial cancer. The chain carries TRBV2 and TRBJ2-7; a possible D gene is TRBD2 (5 bases). The CDR3 DNA sequence: TGTGCCACTAGTGGGAGCTCCTACGAGCAGTACTTC. Protein: CATSGSSYEQYF.